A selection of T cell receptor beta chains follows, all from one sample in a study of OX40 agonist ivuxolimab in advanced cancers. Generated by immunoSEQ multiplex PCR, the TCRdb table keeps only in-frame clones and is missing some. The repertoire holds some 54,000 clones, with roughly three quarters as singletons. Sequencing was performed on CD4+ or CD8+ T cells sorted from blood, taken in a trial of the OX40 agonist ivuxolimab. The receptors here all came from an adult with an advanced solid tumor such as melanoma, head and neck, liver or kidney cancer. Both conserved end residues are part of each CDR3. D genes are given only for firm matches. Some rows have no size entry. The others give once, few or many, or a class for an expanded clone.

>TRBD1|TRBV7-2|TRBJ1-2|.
CASSLTRSPGGGYTF
TGTGCCAGCAGCTTAACACGGTCCCCAGGGGGTGGCTACACCTTC
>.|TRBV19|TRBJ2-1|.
CASSIDYDNEQFF
TGTGCCAGTAGTATAGATTACGACAATGAGCAGTTCTTC
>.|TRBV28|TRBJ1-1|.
CASKDGAIGGTEAFF
TGTGCCAGCAAGGACGGGGCGATAGGGGGGACTGAAGCTTTCTTT
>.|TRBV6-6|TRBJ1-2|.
CASSSEAPRSYGYTF
TGTGCCAGCAGCTCCGAAGCACCCCGGAGCTATGGCTACACCTTC
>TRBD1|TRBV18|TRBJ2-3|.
CASSPLGQSTDTQYF
TGTGCCAGCTCACCCCTGGGACAGAGCACAGATACGCAGTATTTT
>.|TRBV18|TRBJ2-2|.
CASSATAVGSGELFF
TGTGCCAGCTCAGCGACTGCGGTCGGGTCCGGGGAGCTGTTTTTT
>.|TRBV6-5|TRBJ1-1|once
CASSRGERMNTEAFF
TGTGCCAGCAGCCGCGGGGAGAGGATGAACACTGAAGCTTTCTTT
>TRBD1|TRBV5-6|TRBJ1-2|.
CASSPGTGGGSYGYTF
TGTGCCAGCAGCCCCGGGACAGGGGGGGGGAGCTATGGCTACACCTTC
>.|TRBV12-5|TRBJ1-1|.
CASGLGSRITEAFF
TGTGCTAGTGGTTTGGGAAGTAGGATCACTGAAGCTTTCTTT
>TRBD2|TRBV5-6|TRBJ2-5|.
CASSPGLAGLGGETQYF
TGTGCCAGCAGCCCAGGACTAGCGGGGCTGGGTGGGGAGACCCAGTACTTC
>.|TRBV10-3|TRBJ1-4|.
CAISEWVGSGNEKLFF
TGTGCCATCAGTGAGTGGGTTGGTTCAGGGAATGAAAAACTGTTTTTT
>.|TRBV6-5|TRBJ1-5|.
CASSYRAGGNQPQHF
TGTGCCAGCAGTTACCGAGCGGGTGGGAATCAGCCCCAGCATTTT
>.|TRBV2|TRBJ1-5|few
CASTQNLRDNQPQHF
TGTGCCAGCACCCAAAACCTCAGGGACAATCAGCCCCAGCATTTT
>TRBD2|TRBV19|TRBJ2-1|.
CASSQGLAGGRDEQFF
TGTGCCAGTAGTCAGGGACTAGCGGGAGGGCGTGATGAGCAGTTCTTC
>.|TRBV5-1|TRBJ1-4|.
CASSPTGYGEKLFF
TGCGCCAGCAGCCCTACAGGGTACGGTGAAAAACTGTTTTTT
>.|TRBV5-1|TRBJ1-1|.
CASSLEGGLNAEAFF
TGCGCCAGCAGCTTGGAGGGGGGACTGAACGCTGAAGCTTTCTTT
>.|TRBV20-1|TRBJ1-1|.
CSASKRVVDFF
TGCAGTGCTAGTAAGCGGGTTGTCGATTTCTTT
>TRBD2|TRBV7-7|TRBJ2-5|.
CASSLAPGLAGPQETQYF
TGTGCCAGCAGCTTAGCCCCGGGACTAGCGGGGCCACAAGAGACCCAGTACTTC
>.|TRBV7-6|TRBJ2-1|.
CASSSSFRDPPSSYNEQFF
TGTGCCAGCAGCTCTAGCTTCAGGGATCCCCCTAGCTCCTACAATGAGCAGTTCTTC
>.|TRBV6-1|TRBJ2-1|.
CASSVLAERVYEQFF
TGTGCCAGCAGTGTCTTAGCGGAGCGGGTATATGAGCAGTTCTTC
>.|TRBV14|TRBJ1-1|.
CASSQDLRSTEAFF
TGTGCCAGCAGCCAAGATCTACGCTCCACTGAAGCTTTCTTT
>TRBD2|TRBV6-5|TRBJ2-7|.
CASSPLAGDAYEQYF
TGTGCCAGCAGCCCATTAGCGGGAGATGCCTACGAGCAGTACTTC
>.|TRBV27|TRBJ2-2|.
CASNRGGGRTGETGELFF
TGTGCCAGCAACAGAGGGGGCGGGAGGACAGGGGAGACCGGGGAGCTGTTTTTT
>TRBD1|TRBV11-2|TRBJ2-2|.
CASSLDRVITGELFF
TGTGCCAGCAGTTTGGACAGGGTAATCACCGGGGAGCTGTTTTTT
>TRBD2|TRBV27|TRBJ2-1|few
CASSLSGTSALSSYNEQFF
TGTGCCAGCAGTTTATCGGGGACTAGCGCCCTCAGCTCCTACAATGAGCAGTTCTTC
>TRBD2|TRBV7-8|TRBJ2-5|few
CASTRGGAGETQYF
TGTGCCAGTACACGGGGGGGGGCCGGGGAGACCCAGTACTTC
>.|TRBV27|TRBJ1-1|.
CASTTLGVNTEAFF
TGTGCCAGCACCACCTTAGGAGTTAACACTGAAGCTTTCTTT
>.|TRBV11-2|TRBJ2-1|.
CASSLAGIYNEQFF
TGTGCCAGCAGCTTAGCCGGGATCTACAATGAGCAGTTCTTC
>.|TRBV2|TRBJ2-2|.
CASSPTRVNTGELFF
TGTGCCAGCAGTCCGACTAGGGTGAACACCGGGGAGCTGTTTTTT
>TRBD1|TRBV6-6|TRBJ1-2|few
CASTWGTVGGYTF
TGTGCCAGCACCTGGGGGACAGTCGGTGGCTACACCTTC
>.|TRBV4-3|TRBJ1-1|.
CASSKRVGPGGATEAFF
.
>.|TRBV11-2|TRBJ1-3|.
CASASTGPGNTIYF
TGTGCCAGCGCCTCTACAGGGCCCGGAAACACCATATATTTT
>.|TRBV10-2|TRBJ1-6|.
CASSDYVGSYNSPLHF
TGCGCCAGCAGCGACTACGTGGGATCCTATAATTCACCCCTCCACTTT
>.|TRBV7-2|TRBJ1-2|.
CASSPLGAGLSYGYTF
TGTGCCAGCAGCCCTCTCGGTGCCGGCTTGAGCTATGGCTACACCTTC
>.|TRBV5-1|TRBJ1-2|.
CASSWAGADGYTF
TGCGCCAGCAGCTGGGCGGGGGCTGATGGCTACACCTTC
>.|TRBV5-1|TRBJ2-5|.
CASSLDYPSGYQGTQYF
TGCGCCAGCAGCTTGGATTACCCGTCCGGCTACCAGGGGACCCAGTACTTC